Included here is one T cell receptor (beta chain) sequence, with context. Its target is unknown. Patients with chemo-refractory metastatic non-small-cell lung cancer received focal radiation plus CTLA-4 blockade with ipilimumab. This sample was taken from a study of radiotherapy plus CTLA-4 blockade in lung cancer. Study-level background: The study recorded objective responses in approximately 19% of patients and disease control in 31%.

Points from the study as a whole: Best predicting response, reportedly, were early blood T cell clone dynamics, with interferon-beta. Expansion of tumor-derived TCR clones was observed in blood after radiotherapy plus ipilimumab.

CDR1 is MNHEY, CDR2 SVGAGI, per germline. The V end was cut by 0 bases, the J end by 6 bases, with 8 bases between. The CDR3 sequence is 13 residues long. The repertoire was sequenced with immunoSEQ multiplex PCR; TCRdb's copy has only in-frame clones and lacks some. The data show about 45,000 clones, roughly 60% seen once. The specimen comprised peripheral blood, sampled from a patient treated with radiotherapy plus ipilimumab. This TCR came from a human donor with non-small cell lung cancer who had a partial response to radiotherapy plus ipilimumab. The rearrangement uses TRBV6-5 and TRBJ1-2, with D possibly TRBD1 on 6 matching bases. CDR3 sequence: CASSYSQGHGYTF. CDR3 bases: TGTGCCAGCAGTTACTCCCAGGGGCATGGCTACACCTTC.